The rows below give T cell receptor beta chains drawn from one sample of a study of CD8+ T cells in alopecia areata. The protocol was immunoSEQ multiplex PCR, while the TCRdb copy is restricted to in-frame clones and leaves out a portion. The repertoire includes about 190,000 clones, under 80% of them detected once, and about 1.3% sits in the top ten. The sequencing used CD4+ T cells sorted from blood, collected around week 50, from a patient treated with tofacitinib. All receptors derive from a human donor with alopecia areata. The CDR3 runs from the conserved cysteine through the conserved F or W. A D gene is named only where the DNA matches it firmly. Some rows mark clone size as missing; the rest say once, few, many or name a class of expanded clone.

v_call	clone_size	j_call	d_call	cdr3_nt	cdr3_aa
TRBV4-2	.	TRBJ2-6	.	TGTGCCAGCAGCCAAGAAGGGGCCAACGTCCTGACTTTC	CASSQEGANVLTF
TRBV6-1	.	TRBJ1-5	.	TGTGCCAGCACTGTGCGGTACAATCAGCCCCAGCATTTT	CASTVRYNQPQHF
TRBV4-1	.	TRBJ2-1	.	TGCGCCAGCAGCTTCCAAGCAGGGCTACCGTTCTTC	CASSFQAGLPFF
TRBV13	.	TRBJ2-7	.	TGTGCCAGCAGCTCTTCAGGGTACGAGCAGTACTTC	CASSSSGYEQYF
TRBV19	few	TRBJ2-1	TRBD2	TGTGCCAGTAAGGTCGGAGCGGGGGATTACAATGAGCAGTTCTTC	CASKVGAGDYNEQFF
TRBV6-1	few	TRBJ1-2	TRBD1	TGTGCCAGCAGCCAAACAGGGGGGGTTGGCTACACCTTC	CASSQTGGVGYTF
TRBV2	.	TRBJ1-2	TRBD1	TGTGCCAGCACCTCCGACAGGGGCCGTGGCTACACCTTC	CASTSDRGRGYTF
TRBV9	few	TRBJ2-7	.	TGTGCCAGCAGCGTACAGGTACCCCCCTACGAGCAGTACTTC	CASSVQVPPYEQYF
TRBV7-2	few	TRBJ1-1	.	TGTGCCAGCAGCTTGGACAGTGTGAACACTGAAGCTTTCTTT	CASSLDSVNTEAFF
TRBV30	.	TRBJ1-2	.	TGTGCCTGGAGTGTGGAGGATGGCTACACCTTC	CAWSVEDGYTF
TRBV7-2	few	TRBJ2-1	.	TGTGCCAGCAGCTTAAACAACAATGAGCAGTTCTTC	CASSLNNNEQFF